These 30 T cell receptor beta chains share one sample of origin, sequenced in a study of blood T cell repertoires in COVID-19 (dated by TCRdb to 2020 to 2021). Library construction relied on the immunoSEQ multiplex PCR assay. TCRdb took over this immuneACCESS table, retaining in-frame rearrangements with V and J assigned. Such tables are incomplete; in checked studies, under half of the missing clones stem from an unresolved V gene, and the remainder is unexplained. The sample table contains some 240,000 clones; only one count was recorded for more than 65% of them. 1.2% to 1.5% of the sample belongs to the ten largest clones. Sequenced material: peripheral blood. These receptors all stem from a woman between 35 and 50 years old who had recovered from COVID-19.

The rearrangement joins TRBV5-1 to TRBJ2-7; 8 nucleotides match TRBD1. CDR3 length: 13 amino acids. The germline gives CDR1 SGHRS, CDR2 YFSETQ. Germline trimming cut 3 bases from V and 5 bases from J; bases unmatched to any gene: 4. This CDR3 reads CASSWAGGDEQYF. CDR3 nucleotide sequence: TGCGCCAGCAGCTGGGCAGGGGGCGACGAGCAGTACTTC.

This rearrangement joins TRBV29-1 to TRBJ2-1; TRBD1 might be the D (5 bases). The CDR3 runs 13 residues. V was clipped by 7 bases and J by 7 bases, with 17 bases between them. Germline CDR1 reads SQVTM; CDR2 reads ANQGSEA. The CDR3 loop is CSAVHPGMNEQFF. The CDR3 coding sequence is TGCAGCGCTGTCCACCCAGGGATGAATGAGCAGTTCTTC.

The chain recombines TRBV4-3 with TRBJ2-1; D unclear. The ends were cut back, 0 bases at V and 10 bases at J, with 10 bases in the middle. CDR1 is LGHNA, CDR2 YSLEER, per germline. The CDR3 is 13 amino acids. CDR3 sequence: CASSQEQFREQFF. The CDR3 nucleotides are TGCGCCAGCAGCCAAGAACAGTTCAGGGAGCAGTTCTTC.

The V and J genes are TRBV19 and TRBJ2-1; D not certain. The CDR3 spans 16 residues. Trimming cost V 1 base and J 0 bases, with 10 bases left between them. Germline CDR1 reads LNHDA; CDR2 reads SQIVND (reference sequence). The CDR3 loop reads CASSIAYSGSYNEQFF. In DNA form, the CDR3 reads TGTGCCAGTAGTATAGCCTACTCGGGCTCCTACAATGAGCAGTTCTTC.

This clone has only a few counts. J is TRBJ1-5 and V is TRBV2, with unresolved D. Trimming took 5 bases from V and 5 from J, leaving 16 bases between them. This CDR3 has 15 residues. CDR1 is SNHLY, CDR2 FYNNEI, per germline. Written as DNA, the CDR3 is TGTGCCAGCAGTCCGACTACCGGTGGGTATCAGCCCCAGCATTTT. It specifies CASSPTTGGYQPQHF. The whole variable domain, filled in from reference TRBV2 and TRBJ1-5, reads EPEVTQTPSHQVTQMGQEVILRCVPISNHLYFYWYRQILGQKVEFLVSFYNNEISEKSEIFDDQFSVERPDGSNFTLKIRSTKLEDSAMYFCASSPTTGGYQPQHFGDGTRLSIL.

The CDR3 spells CASSFQGEDTQYF. Here the CDR3 DNA reads TGTGCCAGCAGCTTCCAAGGGGAAGATACGCAGTATTTT. The J gene is TRBJ2-3, the V gene TRBV5-4; D perhaps matches TRBD1 (5 bases). V was shortened by 2 bases and J by 5 bases, with 9 bases between the two germline ends. Germline lookup yields CDR1 SGHNT and CDR2 YYREEE (reference sequence). This CDR3 spans 13 amino acids.

This clone was observed once. This chain joins TRBV2 and TRBJ1-1; 9 bases match TRBD1. Trimming cost V 5 bases and J 1 base; bases outside gene matches: 5. This CDR3 is built from 15 residues. Germline V lookup: CDR1 SNHLY, CDR2 FYNNEI. For the CDR3, the DNA is TGTGCCAGCAGTTTGGACAGGGGATCGAACACTGAAGCTTTCTTT. It codes for CASSLDRGSNTEAFF.

This clone was counted only a few times. The chain is built from TRBV2 and TRBJ1-6; TRBD1 matches 9 bases. J was trimmed by 4 bases and V by 5 bases; bases with no gene match: 3. The germline V gene encodes CDR1 SNHLY and CDR2 FYNNEI. The CDR3 runs to 15 residues. The CDR3: CASSKDRGYNSPLHF. CDR3 nucleotides: TGTGCCAGCAGTAAAGACAGGGGGTATAATTCACCCCTCCACTTT.

The chain couples TRBV19 to TRBJ1-5, with 9 bases fitting TRBD1. From germline, CDR1 is LNHDA and CDR2 SQIVND (reference sequence). Losses at the gene ends were 3 bases for V and 2 bases for J; bases not matched to a gene: 2. The CDR3 runs to 15 residues. The CDR3 nucleotides are TGTGCCAGTAGTATTTGGGACAGGGGCAATCAGCCCCAGCATTTT. It is translated as CASSIWDRGNQPQHF.

As concerns this clone: Other DNA sequences in the same sample also yield this CDR3. V usage is TRBV30 and J usage is TRBJ2-1, with D maybe TRBD2 (7 bases). The germline V gene encodes CDR1 GTSNPN and CDR2 SVGIG (reference sequence). The CDR3 totals 12 residues. V was shortened by 3 bases and J by 7 bases, with 10 bases between the two germline ends. DNA of the CDR3: TGTGCCTGGAGAGGGGGGGGGAATGAGCAGTTCTTC. This encodes CAWRGGGNEQFF. The variable domain in full, completed from reference TRBV30 and TRBJ2-1, reads SQTIHQWPATLVQPVGSPLSLECTVEGTSNPNLYWYRQAAGRGLQLLFYSVGIGQISSEVPQNLSASRPQDRQFILSSKKLLLSDSGFYLCAWRGGGNEQFFGPGTRLTVL.

The chain links TRBV5-4 to TRBJ2-3; 11 nucleotides line up with TRBD2. J was trimmed by 4 bases and V by 5 bases; bases with no gene match: 3. The CDR3 length is 14 residues. CDR1 SGHNT and CDR2 YYREEE come from the germline V gene (reference sequence). The DNA for the CDR3 is TGTGCCAGCAGGGAGACTAGCGGGGCAGATACGCAGTATTTT. Its translation: CASRETSGADTQYF.

The chain links TRBV5-1 to TRBJ1-5; 7 nucleotides align to TRBD1. Per the germline V gene, CDR1 is SGHRS and CDR2 is YFSETQ. CDR3 length: 14 amino acids. Unmatched junction bases numbered 1, after V lost 0 bases and J lost 4 bases. The CDR3 sequence is CASSLEGANQPQHF. The CDR3 DNA sequence: TGCGCCAGCAGCTTGGAGGGGGCGAATCAGCCCCAGCATTTT.

CDR3 sequence reads: CASSRRTGNSPLHF. CDR3 coding DNA: TGCGCCAGCAGCCGTAGGACAGGAAATTCACCCCTCCACTTT. The rearrangement links TRBV4-3 to TRBJ1-6, with TRBD1 matching over 7 bases. Germline V gene lookup returns CDR1 LGHNA and CDR2 YSLEER. V gave up 4 bases and J gave up 7 bases; unmatched junction bases: 4. The CDR3 spans 14 residues.

This clone was seen a single time. The chain combines TRBV4-1 with TRBJ1-1, with 7 bases aligning to TRBD1. Trimming at V came to 5 bases and at J to 3 bases, leaving 12 bases not matched to a gene. The length of the CDR3 is 16 residues. CDR1 MGHRA and CDR2 YSYEKL come from the germline V gene. The CDR3 DNA sequence: TGCGCCAGCAGCTTCATCGACAGGGACCCTTACACTGAAGCTTTCTTT. Residues: CASSFIDRDPYTEAFF.

This chain joins TRBV19 and TRBJ2-1; no definite D call. The CDR3 runs to 15 residues. The germline V gene has CDR1 LNHDA and CDR2 SQIVND (reference sequence). Trimming cost V 2 bases and J 1 base, with 9 bases left between them. This CDR3 is CASSITTNSYNEQFF. CDR3 DNA: TGTGCCAGTAGTATAACTACAAATTCCTACAATGAGCAGTTCTTC.

In this sample, this clone turned up a few times. V is TRBV27 and J is TRBJ1-5; 8 positions agree with TRBD1. Trimming at V came to 3 bases and at J to 7 bases, leaving 14 bases not matched to a gene. The CDR3 totals 17 residues. Germline V lookup: CDR1 MNHEY, CDR2 SMNVEV (reference sequence). The DNA of the CDR3 is TGTGCCAGCAGTTTCAACGACAGGGGAGGAGGGCGCCAGCCCCAGCATTTT. It encodes CASSFNDRGGGRQPQHF.

At least ten counts were recorded for this clone. The V gene is TRBV5-1, the J gene TRBJ2-3; D is possibly TRBD2 (6 bases). Trimming cost V 4 bases and J 5 bases, with 20 bases left between them. The CDR3 sequence is 16 residues long. CDR1 is SGHRS, CDR2 YFSETQ, per germline. For the CDR3, the DNA is TGCGCCAGCAGCCCCCTTCTGGCGGGGTCGGGAGATACGCAGTATTTT. This gives the protein CASSPLLAGSGDTQYF.

V is TRBV21-1 and J is TRBJ1-3; TRBD1 is the table's D call and was not checked against the DNA. TRBV21-1 is given as a pseudogene. This CDR3 has 15 amino acids. In DNA, the CDR3 is TGTGCCAGCAGCGGCGACCGGGACACCGAGTTCACCATATATTTT. Its protein is CASSGDRDTEFTIYF.

Only a few counts were recorded for this clone. The chain links TRBV5-1 to TRBJ2-1; 14 bases fit TRBD2. Germline V gene sequence: CDR1 SGHRS, CDR2 YFSETQ. CDR3 length: 17 amino acids. Trimming took 0 bases from V and 9 from J; bases not matched to a gene: 8. The CDR3 DNA follows: TGCGCCAGCAGCTTGGCGGGACTAGCGGGGGCGTCAAGTGAGCAGTTCTTC. It encodes CASSLAGLAGASSEQFF.

V usage is TRBV27 and J usage is TRBJ2-4, with D possibly TRBD2 on 6 matching bases. This CDR3 region has 15 residues. Trimming removed 6 bases at V and 0 bases at J, with 12 bases between. Germline loops: CDR1 MNHEY, CDR2 SMNVEV (reference sequence). The CDR3 here is CASSPWGEAKNIQYF. CDR3 nucleotide sequence: TGTGCCAGCAGCCCGTGGGGGGAAGCCAAAAACATTCAGTACTTC.

The gene calls are TRBV5-6 and TRBJ1-1; TRBD1 matches at 9 bases. V shed 3 bases and J 1 base; nucleotides not matched to a gene: 1. In germline, CDR1 is SGHDT, CDR2 YYEEEE. The CDR3 sequence is 14 residues long. In nucleotides, the CDR3 is TGTGCCAGCAGCTGGACAGGGGAGAACACTGAAGCTTTCTTT. It specifies CASSWTGENTEAFF.

V usage is TRBV27 and J usage is TRBJ2-7; 11 bases align to TRBD2. The CDR3 length is 15 residues. V was pared by 6 bases and J by 4 bases, with 8 bases of the junction left unmatched. Germline CDR1 MNHEY, CDR2 SMNVEV (reference sequence). The CDR3 region has the DNA TGTGCCAGCAGACAAACACTAGCGGGGGAATACGAGCAGTACTTC. It encodes CASRQTLAGEYEQYF.

This sequence joins TRBV19 and TRBJ2-2; 8 bases are a match to TRBD1. Germline V gene lookup returns CDR1 LNHDA and CDR2 SQIVND (reference sequence). The junction had 8 bases not matched to a gene; V was cut back by 4 bases and J by 1 base. The CDR3 totals 17 residues. This CDR3 is CASSTTSGTGNTGELFF. The CDR3 DNA sequence: TGTGCCAGTAGTACAACTTCCGGGACAGGGAACACCGGGGAGCTGTTTTTT.

The J gene is TRBJ2-7, the V gene TRBV25-1, with D perhaps TRBD2 (5 bases). The CDR3 length is 16 residues. V was pared by 0 bases and J by 4 bases, with 16 bases between. CDR1 is MGHDK and CDR2 is SYGVNS in the germline V gene. CDR3 loop: CASSEYYKGTGYEQYF. CDR3 nucleotide sequence: TGTGCCAGCAGTGAATATTATAAGGGAACGGGGTACGAGCAGTACTTC.

The chain links TRBV19 to TRBJ2-6, with a tentative D call TRBD2 (5 bases). V was cut by 9 bases and J by 1 base, with 10 bases left in between. Germline lookup yields CDR1 LNHDA and CDR2 SQIVND (reference sequence). The CDR3 loop spans 14 amino acids. For the CDR3, the DNA is TGTGCCAGCTCCTCGGGATCTGGGGCCAACGTCCTGACTTTC. Its translation: CASSSGSGANVLTF.

The rearrangement links TRBV27 to TRBJ1-6; TRBD1 is a possible D gene (5 bases). The CDR3 contains 15 residues. The germline V gene has CDR1 MNHEY and CDR2 SMNVEV (reference sequence). Trimming took 8 bases from V and 1 from J, leaving 12 bases between them. The DNA for the CDR3 is TGTGCCAGCGCTGCGGCAGGGTCCTATAATTCACCCCTCCACTTT. Translated: CASAAAGSYNSPLHF.

The V call is TRBV6-5, the J call TRBJ2-3, with 12 bases aligning to TRBD1. Looked up from germline, CDR1 is MNHEY and CDR2 is SVGAGI. CDR3 length: 14 amino acids. The junction had 3 bases not matched to a gene; V was cut back by 6 bases and J by 5 bases. The CDR3 here is CASRGTGGQDTQYF. In nucleotides, the CDR3 is TGTGCCAGCAGGGGGACAGGGGGCCAAGATACGCAGTATTTT.

Here the CDR3 reads CASNDPGVNNEQFF. As DNA, the CDR3 is TGCGCCAGCAATGACCCAGGGGTAAACAATGAGCAGTTCTTC. This sequence joins TRBV5-1 and TRBJ2-1; weak D call: TRBD1 (6 bases). This CDR3 is 14 amino acids long. Trimming stripped 6 bases from V and 5 bases from J, with 15 bases between. Germline V gene data show CDR1 as SGHRS and CDR2 as YFSETQ.

This clone has more than one count but fewer than ten. The rearrangement uses TRBV19 and TRBJ2-2; 7 bases map to TRBD1. V lost 4 bases, J lost 5 bases, and 13 bases stayed unmatched. From germline, CDR1 is LNHDA and CDR2 SQIVND (reference sequence). The CDR3 extends over 17 amino acids. The CDR3 DNA reads TGTGCCAGTAGTAGACAAGAGGGGACAGTTTTTACCGGGGAGCTGTTTTTT. This sequence encodes CASSRQEGTVFTGELFF.

This clone was recorded a few times. The rearrangement uses TRBV5-6 and TRBJ2-2, with TRBD2 matching over 7 bases. The V and J ends lost 1 base and 3 bases, in that order; junction bases with no gene match: 3. CDR3 size: 15 residues. Germline lookup yields CDR1 SGHDT and CDR2 YYEEEE. The CDR3 nucleotides are TGTGCCAGCAGCTTGCTAGCGGCTGACACCGGGGAGCTGTTTTTT. Encoded protein: CASSLLAADTGELFF. Together with reference TRBV5-6 and TRBJ2-2, the CDR3 gives the full variable domain: DAGVTQSPTHLIKTRGQQVTLRCSPKSGHDTVSWYQQALGQGPQFIFQYYEEEERQRGNFPDRFSGHQFPNYSSELNVNALLLGDSALYLCASSLLAADTGELFFGEGSRLTVL.